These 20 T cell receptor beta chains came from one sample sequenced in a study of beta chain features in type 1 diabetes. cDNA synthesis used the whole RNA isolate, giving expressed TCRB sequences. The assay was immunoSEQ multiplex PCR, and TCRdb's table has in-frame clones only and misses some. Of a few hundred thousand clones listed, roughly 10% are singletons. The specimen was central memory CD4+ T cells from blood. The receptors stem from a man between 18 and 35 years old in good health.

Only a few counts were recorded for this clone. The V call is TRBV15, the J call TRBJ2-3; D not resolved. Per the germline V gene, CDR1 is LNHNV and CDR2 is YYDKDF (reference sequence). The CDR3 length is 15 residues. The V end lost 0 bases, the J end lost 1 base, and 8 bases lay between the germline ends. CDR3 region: CATSRDRWGTDTQYF. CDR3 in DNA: TGTGCCACCAGCAGAGATCGCTGGGGCACAGATACGCAGTATTTT.

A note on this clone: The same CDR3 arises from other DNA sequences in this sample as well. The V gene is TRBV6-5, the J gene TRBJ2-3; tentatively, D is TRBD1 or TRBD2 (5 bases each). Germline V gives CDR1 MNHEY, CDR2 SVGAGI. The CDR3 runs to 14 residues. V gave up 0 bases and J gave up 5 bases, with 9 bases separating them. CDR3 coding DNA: TGTGCCAGCAGTTACTCAACTAGGGGAGATACGCAGTATTTT. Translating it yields CASSYSTRGDTQYF.

Here the CDR3 reads CASSSSGASSYEQYF. For the CDR3, the DNA is TGTGCCAGCAGCTCCTCAGGGGCTAGCTCCTACGAGCAGTACTTC. The rearrangement joins TRBV7-2 to TRBJ2-7, with D possibly matching TRBD1 (6 bases). V was cut by 4 bases and J by 0 bases, with 13 bases left in between. Germline loops: CDR1 SGHTA, CDR2 FQGNSA. The CDR3 contains 15 residues.

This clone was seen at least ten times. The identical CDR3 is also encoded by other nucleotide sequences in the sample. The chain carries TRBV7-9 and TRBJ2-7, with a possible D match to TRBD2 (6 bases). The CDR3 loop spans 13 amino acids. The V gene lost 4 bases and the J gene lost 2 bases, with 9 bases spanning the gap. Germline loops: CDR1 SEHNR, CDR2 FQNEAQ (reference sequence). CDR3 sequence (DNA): TGTGCCAGCAGCTCGCGGGGTGCCTACGAGCAGTACTTC. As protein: CASSSRGAYEQYF.

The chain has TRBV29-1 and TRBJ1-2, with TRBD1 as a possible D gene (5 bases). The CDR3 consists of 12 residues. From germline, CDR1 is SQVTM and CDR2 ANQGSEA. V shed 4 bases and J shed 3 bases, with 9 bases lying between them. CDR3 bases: TGCAGCGTTGGGGACGGAGACTATGGCTACACCTTC. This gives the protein CSVGDGDYGYTF.

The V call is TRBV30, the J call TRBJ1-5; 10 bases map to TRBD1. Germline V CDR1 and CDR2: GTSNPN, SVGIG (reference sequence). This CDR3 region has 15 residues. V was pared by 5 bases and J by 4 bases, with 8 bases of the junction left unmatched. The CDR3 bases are TGTGCCTGGGATCTCGGACAGGGGGGGAATCAGCCCCAGCATTTT. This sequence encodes CAWDLGQGGNQPQHF.

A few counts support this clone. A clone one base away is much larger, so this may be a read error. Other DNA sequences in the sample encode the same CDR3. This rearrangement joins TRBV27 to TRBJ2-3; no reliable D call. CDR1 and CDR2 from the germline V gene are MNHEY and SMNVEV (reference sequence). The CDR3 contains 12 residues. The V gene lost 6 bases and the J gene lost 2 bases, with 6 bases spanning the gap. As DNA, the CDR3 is TGTGCCAGCAGCTCGACCACAGATACGCAGTATTTT. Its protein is CASSSTTDTQYF.

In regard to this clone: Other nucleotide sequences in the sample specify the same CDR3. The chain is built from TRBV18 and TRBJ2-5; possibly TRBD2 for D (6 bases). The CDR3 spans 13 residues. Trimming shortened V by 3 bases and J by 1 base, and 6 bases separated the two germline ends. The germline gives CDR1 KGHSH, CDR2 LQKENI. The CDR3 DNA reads TGTGCCAGCTCACCGGGACTCCAAGAGACCCAGTACTTC. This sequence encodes CASSPGLQETQYF.

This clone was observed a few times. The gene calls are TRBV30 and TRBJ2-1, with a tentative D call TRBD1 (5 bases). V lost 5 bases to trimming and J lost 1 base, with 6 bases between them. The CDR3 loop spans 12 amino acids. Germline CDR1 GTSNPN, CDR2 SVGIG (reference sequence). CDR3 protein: CAWGHSYNEQFF. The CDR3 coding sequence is TGTGCCTGGGGACATTCCTACAATGAGCAGTTCTTC.

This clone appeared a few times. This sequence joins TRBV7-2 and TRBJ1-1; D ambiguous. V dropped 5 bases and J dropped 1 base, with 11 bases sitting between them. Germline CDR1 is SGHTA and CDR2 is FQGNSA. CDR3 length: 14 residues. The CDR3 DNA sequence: TGTGCCAGCAGCCCCGGCCCCCCGAACACTGAAGCTTTCTTT. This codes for CASSPGPPNTEAFF.

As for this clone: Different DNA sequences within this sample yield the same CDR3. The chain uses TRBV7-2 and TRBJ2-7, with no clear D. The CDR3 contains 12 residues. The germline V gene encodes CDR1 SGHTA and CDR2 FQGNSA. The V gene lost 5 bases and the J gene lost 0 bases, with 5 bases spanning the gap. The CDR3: CASSLNSYEQYF. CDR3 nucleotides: TGTGCCAGCAGCCTTAACTCCTACGAGCAGTACTTC.

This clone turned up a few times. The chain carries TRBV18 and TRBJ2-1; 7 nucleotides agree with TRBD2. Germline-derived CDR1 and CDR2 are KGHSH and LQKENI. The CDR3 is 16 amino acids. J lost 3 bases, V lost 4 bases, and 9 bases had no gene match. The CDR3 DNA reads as TGTGCCAGCTCACTCTCAAGCGGGATCAGCTACAATGAGCAGTTCTTC. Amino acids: CASSLSSGISYNEQFF. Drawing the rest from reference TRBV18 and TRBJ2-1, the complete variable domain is NAGVMQNPRHLVRRRGQEARLRCSPMKGHSHVYWYRQLPEEGLKFMVYLQKENIIDESGMPKERFSAEFPKEGPSILRIQQVVRGDSAAYFCASSLSSGISYNEQFFGPGTRLTVL.

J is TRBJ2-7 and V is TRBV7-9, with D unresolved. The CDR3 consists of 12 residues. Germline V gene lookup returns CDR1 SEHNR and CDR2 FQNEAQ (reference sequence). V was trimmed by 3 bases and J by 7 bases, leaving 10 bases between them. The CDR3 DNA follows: TGTGCCAGCAGCTTGATGGAAGGGGAGCAGTACTTC. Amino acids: CASSLMEGEQYF.

The CDR3 loop reads CSVEARDLTYGYTF. The CDR3 DNA is TGCAGCGTTGAAGCTCGGGACCTAACCTATGGCTACACCTTC. V is TRBV29-1 and J is TRBJ1-2, with D perhaps matching TRBD1 (5 bases). Germline V CDR1 and CDR2: SQVTM, ANQGSEA. The CDR3 is 14 amino acids. V lost 1 base and J lost 4, with 13 bases in between.

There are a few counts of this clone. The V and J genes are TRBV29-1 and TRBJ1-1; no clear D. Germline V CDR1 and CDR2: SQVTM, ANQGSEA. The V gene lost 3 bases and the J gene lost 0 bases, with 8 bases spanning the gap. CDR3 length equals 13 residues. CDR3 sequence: CSVEQQMNTEAFF. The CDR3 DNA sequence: TGCAGCGTTGAGCAACAGATGAACACTGAAGCTTTCTTT. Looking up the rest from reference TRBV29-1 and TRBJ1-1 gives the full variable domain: SAVISQKPSRDICQRGTSLTIQCQVDSQVTMMFWYRQQPGQSLTLIATANQGSEATYESGFVIDKFPISRPNLTFSTLTVSNMSPEDSSIYLCSVEQQMNTEAFFGQGTRLTVV.

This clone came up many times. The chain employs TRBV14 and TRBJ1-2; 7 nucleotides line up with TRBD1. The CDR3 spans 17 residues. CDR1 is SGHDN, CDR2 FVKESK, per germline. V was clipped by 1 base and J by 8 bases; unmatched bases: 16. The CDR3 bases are TGTGCCAGCAGCCAAGGTCTGATGGATTGGAGGGGGCAAGGCTACACCTTC. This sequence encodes CASSQGLMDWRGQGYTF.

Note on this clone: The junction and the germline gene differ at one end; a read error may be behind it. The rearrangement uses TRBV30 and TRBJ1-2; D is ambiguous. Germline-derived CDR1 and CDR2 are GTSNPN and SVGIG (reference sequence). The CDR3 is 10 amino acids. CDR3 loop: CAYHSRGYFF. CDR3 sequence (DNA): TGTGCCTATCATAGCCGGGGTTACTTCTTC.

Here the CDR3 reads CAWIMTGGNTEAFF. Written as DNA, the CDR3 is TGTGCCTGGATAATGACAGGGGGAAACACTGAAGCTTTCTTT. V and J are TRBV30 and TRBJ1-1; 9 positions match TRBD1. V gave up 4 bases and J gave up 2 bases; unmatched junction bases: 5. Germline CDR1 reads GTSNPN; CDR2 reads SVGIG (reference sequence). CDR3 size: 14 residues.

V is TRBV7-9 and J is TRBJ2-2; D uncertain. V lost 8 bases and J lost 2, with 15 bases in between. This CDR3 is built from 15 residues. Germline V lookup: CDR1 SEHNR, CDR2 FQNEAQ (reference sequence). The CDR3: CASAQRSVNTGELFF. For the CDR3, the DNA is TGTGCCAGCGCCCAAAGGAGCGTAAACACCGGGGAGCTGTTTTTT.

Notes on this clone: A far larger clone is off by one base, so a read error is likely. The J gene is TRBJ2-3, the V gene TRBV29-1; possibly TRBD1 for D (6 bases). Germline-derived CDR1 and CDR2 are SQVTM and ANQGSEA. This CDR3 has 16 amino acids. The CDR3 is CRVEGSRGIGTDTQYF. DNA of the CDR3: TGCCGCGTTGAAGGTTCGAGGGGGATTGGGACAGATACGCAGTATTTT.